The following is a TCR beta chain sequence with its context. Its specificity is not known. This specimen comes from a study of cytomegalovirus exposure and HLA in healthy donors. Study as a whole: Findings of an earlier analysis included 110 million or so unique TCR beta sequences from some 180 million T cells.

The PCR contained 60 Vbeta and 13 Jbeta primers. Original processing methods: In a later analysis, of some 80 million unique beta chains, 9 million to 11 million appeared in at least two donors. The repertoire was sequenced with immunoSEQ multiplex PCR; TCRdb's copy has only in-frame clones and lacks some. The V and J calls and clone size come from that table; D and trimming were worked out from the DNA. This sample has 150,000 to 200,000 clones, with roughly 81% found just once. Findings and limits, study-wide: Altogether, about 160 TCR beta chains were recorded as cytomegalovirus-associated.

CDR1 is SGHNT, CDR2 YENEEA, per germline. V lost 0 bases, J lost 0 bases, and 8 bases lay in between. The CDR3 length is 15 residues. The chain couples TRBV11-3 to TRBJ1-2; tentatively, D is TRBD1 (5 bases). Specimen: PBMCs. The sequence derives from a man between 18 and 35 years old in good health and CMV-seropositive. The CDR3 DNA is TGTGCCAGCAGCTTAGAGGCAGGGCCTAACTATGGCTACACCTTC. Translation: CASSLEAGPNYGYTF.